This TCR beta chain was retrieved from a study of cytomegalovirus exposure and HLA in healthy donors. The wider study: Falling in the Caucasian-associated ancestry cluster were 81% of under 500 genotyped donors. Points from the study as a whole: The authors enumerated roughly 160 TCR beta chains as linked to cytomegalovirus.

About this clone itself: Antigen specificity is unknown.

The primer mix had 60 Vbeta and 13 Jbeta primers. Repertoires were generated with immunoSEQ multiplex PCR, while TCRdb's copy carries only in-frame clones and drops some. The table includes about 100,000 clones, 75% to 85% detected once. V dropped 5 bases and J dropped 7 bases, with 18 bases sitting between them. In germline, CDR1 is LNHDA, CDR2 SQIVND (reference sequence). The CDR3 spans 14 residues. The sequenced sample consisted of PBMCs. The chain links TRBV19 to TRBJ2-7, with D maybe TRBD2 (5 bases). The receptor's source is a woman aged 40 to 55 in good health and CMV-seronegative. The CDR3 protein is CASSEGYTPGEQYF. The CDR3 nucleotides read TGTGCCAGTAGTGAGGGATACACTCCGGGAGAGCAGTACTTC.